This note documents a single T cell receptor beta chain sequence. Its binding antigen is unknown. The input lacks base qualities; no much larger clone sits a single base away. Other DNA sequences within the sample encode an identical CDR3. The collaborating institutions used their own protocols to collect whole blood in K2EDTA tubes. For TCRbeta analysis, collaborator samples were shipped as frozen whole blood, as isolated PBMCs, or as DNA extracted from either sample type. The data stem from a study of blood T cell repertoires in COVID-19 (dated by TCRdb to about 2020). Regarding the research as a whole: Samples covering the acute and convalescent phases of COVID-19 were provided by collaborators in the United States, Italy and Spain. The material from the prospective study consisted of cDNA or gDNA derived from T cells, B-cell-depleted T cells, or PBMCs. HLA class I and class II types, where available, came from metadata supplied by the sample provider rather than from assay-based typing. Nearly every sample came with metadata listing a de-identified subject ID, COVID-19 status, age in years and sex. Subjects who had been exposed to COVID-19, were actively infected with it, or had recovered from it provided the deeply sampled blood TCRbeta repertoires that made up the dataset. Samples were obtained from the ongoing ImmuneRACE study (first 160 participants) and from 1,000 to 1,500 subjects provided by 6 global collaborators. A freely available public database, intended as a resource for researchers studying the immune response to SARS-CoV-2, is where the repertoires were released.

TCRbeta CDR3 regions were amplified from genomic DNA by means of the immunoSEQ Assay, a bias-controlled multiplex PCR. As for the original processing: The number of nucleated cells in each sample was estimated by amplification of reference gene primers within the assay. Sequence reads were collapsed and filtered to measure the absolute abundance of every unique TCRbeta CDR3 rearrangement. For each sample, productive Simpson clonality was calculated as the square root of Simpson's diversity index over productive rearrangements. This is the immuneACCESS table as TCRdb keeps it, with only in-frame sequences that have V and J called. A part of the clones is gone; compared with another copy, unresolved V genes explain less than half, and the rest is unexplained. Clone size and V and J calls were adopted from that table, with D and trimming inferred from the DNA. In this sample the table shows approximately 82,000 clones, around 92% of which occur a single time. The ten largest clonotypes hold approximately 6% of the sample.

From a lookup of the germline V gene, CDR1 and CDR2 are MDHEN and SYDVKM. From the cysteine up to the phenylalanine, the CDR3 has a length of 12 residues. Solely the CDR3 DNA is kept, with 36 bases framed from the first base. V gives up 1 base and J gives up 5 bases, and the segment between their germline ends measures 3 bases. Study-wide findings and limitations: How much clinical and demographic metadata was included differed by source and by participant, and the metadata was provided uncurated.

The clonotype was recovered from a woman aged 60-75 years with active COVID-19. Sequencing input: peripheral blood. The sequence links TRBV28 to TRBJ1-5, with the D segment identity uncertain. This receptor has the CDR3 CASSLSDQPQHF. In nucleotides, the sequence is TGTGCCAGCAGTTTATCAGATCAGCCCCAGCATTTT.